One and the same sample provided the 7 T cell receptor beta chains below, sequenced in a study of T cell responses to AZD1222 COVID-19 vaccine (dated by TCRdb to the early 2020s). The intended sense of this specimen's time point label: baseline before first vaccination. The sample's treatment or condition label is to be understood as: meningococcal conjugate vaccine given as trial control. Preparation of the library involved the immunoSEQ multiplex PCR assay. TCRdb holds this immuneACCESS table with in-frame rearrangements only. Some clones are missing; in checked studies, unresolved V genes explain under half, and the rest has no known cause. For this sample the table gives over 150,000 clones, of which about 90% were detected only once. More than 5.5% of the sample comes from the top ten. The sample was peripheral blood, taken on day 0 of MenACWY control vaccination. Receptors were obtained from an adult in good health.

The chain carries TRBV4-1 and TRBJ1-1, with D perhaps matching TRBD1 (6 bases). CDR3 length: 16 residues. With 1 base removed from V and 0 bases from J, the gap between germline ends came to 12 bases. Germline values: CDR1 MGHRA, CDR2 YSYEKL. CDR3 protein: CASSQVSGAVNTEAFF. The DNA for the CDR3 is TGCGCCAGCAGCCAAGTGTCAGGGGCGGTGAACACTGAAGCTTTCTTT.

The chain joins TRBV19 to TRBJ2-3, with D possibly matching TRBD2 (5 bases). Trimming cost V 7 bases and J 1 base, with 18 bases left between them. The CDR3 has 16 amino acids. Germline lookup yields CDR1 LNHDA and CDR2 SQIVND (reference sequence). The CDR3: CASTGWVVGGTDTQYF. CDR3 sequence (DNA): TGTGCCAGTACCGGATGGGTAGTCGGGGGCACAGATACGCAGTATTTT.

The genes are TRBV11-2 and TRBJ2-7, with D perhaps TRBD1 or TRBD2 (5 bases each). CDR1 SGHAT and CDR2 FQNNGV come from the germline V gene. V was trimmed by 3 bases and J by 3 bases, leaving 9 bases between them. The CDR3 consists of 13 residues. The CDR3, as DNA: TGTGCCAGCAGCTTCCGGGACGGCTACGAGCAGTACTTC. Translated, it gives CASSFRDGYEQYF.

The CDR3 is CASSIDGTMAQHF. CDR3 DNA: TGTGCCAGTAGTATAGATGGGACAATGGCCCAGCATTTT. The chain employs TRBV19 and TRBJ1-5; D might be TRBD1 (6 bases). V was shortened by 0 bases and J by 11 bases, with 11 bases between the two germline ends. The CDR3 length is 13 residues. CDR1 is LNHDA, CDR2 SQIVND, per germline (reference sequence). The whole variable domain, remainder taken from reference TRBV19 and TRBJ1-5, is DGGITQSPKYLFRKEGQNVTLSCEQNLNHDAMYWYRQDPGQGLRLIYYSQIVNDFQKGDIAEGYSVSREKKESFPLTVTSAQKNPTAFYLCASSIDGTMAQHFGDGTRLSIL.

The chain has TRBV11-2 and TRBJ2-7, with D possibly being TRBD1 or TRBD2 (5 bases each). V shed 4 bases and J shed 0 bases, with 10 bases lying between them. The germline V gene encodes CDR1 SGHAT and CDR2 FQNNGV. This CDR3 has 14 residues. The CDR3 protein is CASSWGRASYEQYF. The CDR3 DNA follows: TGTGCCAGCAGCTGGGGACGGGCCTCCTACGAGCAGTACTTC.

V is TRBV7-9 and J is TRBJ2-1; D is ambiguous. The V end lost 5 bases, the J end lost 0 bases, and 14 bases lay between the germline ends. Looked up from germline, CDR1 is SEHNR and CDR2 is FQNEAQ (reference sequence). The length of the CDR3 is 16 residues. CDR3 protein: CASSPETGSSYNEQFF. The CDR3 region has the DNA TGTGCCAGCAGCCCCGAGACTGGAAGCTCCTACAATGAGCAGTTCTTC.

This rearrangement joins TRBV6-5 to TRBJ2-3; 9 bases are a match to TRBD1. After removal of 7 bases from V and 4 bases from J, the junction contained 6 bases not matched to a gene. Germline V gives CDR1 MNHEY, CDR2 SVGAGI. CDR3 length: 14 residues. The CDR3 region is CASTGTGWSDTQYF. The CDR3, as DNA: TGTGCCAGCACAGGGACAGGGTGGTCAGATACGCAGTATTTT.